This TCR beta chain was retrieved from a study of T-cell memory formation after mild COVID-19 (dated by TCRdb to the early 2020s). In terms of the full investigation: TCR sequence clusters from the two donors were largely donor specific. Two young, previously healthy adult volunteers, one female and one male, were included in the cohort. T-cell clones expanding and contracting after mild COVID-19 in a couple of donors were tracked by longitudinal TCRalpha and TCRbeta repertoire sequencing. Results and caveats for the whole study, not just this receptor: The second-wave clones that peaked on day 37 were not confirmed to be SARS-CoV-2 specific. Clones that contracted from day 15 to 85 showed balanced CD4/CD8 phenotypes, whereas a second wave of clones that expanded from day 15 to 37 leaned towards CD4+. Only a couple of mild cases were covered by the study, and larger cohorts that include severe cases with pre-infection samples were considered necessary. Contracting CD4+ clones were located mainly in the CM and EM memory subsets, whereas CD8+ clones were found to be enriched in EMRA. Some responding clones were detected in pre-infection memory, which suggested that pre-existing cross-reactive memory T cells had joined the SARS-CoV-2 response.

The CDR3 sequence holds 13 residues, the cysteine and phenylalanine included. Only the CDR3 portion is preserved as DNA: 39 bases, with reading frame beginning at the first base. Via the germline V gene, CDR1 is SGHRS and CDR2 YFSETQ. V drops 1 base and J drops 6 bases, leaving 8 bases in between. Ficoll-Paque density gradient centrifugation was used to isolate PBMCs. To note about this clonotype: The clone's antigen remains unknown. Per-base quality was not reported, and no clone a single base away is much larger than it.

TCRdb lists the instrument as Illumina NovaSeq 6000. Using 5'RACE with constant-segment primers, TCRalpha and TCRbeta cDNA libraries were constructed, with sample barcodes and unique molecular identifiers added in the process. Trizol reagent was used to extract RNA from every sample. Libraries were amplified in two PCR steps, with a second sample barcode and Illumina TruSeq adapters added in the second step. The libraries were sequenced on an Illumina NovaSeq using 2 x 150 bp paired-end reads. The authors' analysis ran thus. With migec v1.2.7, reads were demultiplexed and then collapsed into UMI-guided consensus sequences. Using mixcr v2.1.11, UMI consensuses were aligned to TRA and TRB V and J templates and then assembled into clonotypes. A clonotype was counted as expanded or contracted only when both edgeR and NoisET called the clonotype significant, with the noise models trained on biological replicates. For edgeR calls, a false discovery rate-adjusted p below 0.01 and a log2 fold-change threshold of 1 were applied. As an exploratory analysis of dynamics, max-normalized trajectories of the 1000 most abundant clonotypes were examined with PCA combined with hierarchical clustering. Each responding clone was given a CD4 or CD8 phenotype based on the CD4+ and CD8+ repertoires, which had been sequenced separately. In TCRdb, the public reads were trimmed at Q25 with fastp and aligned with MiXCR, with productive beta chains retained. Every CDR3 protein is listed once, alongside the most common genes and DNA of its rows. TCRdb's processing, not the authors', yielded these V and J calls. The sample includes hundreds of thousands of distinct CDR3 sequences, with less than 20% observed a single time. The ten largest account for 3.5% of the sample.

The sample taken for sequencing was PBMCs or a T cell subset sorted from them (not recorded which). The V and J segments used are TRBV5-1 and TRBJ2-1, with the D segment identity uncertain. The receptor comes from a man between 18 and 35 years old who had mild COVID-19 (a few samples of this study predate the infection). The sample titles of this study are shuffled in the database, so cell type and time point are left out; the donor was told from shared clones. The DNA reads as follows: TGCGCCAGCAGCTTGAAGATCGGCAATGAGCAGTTCTTC. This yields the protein CASSLKIGNEQFF.